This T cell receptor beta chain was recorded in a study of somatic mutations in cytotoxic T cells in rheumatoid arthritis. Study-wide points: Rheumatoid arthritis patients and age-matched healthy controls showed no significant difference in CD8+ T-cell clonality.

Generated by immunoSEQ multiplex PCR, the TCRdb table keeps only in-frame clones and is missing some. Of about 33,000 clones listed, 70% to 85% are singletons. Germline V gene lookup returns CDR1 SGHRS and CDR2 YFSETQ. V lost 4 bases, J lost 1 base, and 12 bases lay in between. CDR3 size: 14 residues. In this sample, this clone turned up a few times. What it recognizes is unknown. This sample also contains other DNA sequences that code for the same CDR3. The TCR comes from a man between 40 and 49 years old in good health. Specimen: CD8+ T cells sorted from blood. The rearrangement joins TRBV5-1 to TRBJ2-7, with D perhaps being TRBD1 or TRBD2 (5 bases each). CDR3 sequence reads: CASSPGTLSYEQYF. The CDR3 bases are TGCGCCAGCAGCCCAGGGACGCTTTCCTACGAGCAGTACTTC.